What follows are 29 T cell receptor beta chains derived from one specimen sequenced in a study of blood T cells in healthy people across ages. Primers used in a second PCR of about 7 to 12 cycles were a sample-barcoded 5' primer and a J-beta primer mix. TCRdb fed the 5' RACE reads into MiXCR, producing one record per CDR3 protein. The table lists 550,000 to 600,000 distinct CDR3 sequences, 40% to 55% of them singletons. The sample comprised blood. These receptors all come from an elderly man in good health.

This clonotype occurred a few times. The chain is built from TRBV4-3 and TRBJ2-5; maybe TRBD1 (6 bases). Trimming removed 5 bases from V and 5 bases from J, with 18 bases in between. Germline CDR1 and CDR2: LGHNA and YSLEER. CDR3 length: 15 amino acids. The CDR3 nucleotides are TGCGCCAGCAGCTCAGACCCTACAGGGTTCGAGACCCAGTACTTC. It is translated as CASSSDPTGFETQYF.

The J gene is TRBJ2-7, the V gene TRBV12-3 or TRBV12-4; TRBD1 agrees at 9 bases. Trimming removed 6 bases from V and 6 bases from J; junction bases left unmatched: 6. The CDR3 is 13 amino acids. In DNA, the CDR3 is TGTGCCAGCAGCCCCGGGACAGGGATCGAGCAGTACTTC. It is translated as CASSPGTGIEQYF.

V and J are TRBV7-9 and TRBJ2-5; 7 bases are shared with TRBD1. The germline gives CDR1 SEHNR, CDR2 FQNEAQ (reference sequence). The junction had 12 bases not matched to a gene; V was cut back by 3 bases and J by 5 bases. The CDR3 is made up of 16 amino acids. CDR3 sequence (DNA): TGTGCCAGCAGCTTGTCGGGACAGCAACGGACGGAGACCCAGTACTTC. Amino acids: CASSLSGQQRTETQYF.

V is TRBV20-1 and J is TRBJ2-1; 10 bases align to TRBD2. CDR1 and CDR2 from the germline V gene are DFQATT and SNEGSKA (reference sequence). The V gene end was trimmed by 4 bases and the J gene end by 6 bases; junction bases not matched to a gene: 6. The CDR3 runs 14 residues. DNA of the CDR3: TGCAGTGCTATAGGACTAGCGGTTGCCAATGAGCAGTTCTTC. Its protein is CSAIGLAVANEQFF.

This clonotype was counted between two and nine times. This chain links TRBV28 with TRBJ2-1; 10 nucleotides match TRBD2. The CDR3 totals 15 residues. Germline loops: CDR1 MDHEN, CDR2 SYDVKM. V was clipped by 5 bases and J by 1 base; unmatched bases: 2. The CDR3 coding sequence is TGTGCCAGCAGTCTAGCGGGAGAATCCTACAATGAGCAGTTCTTC. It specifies CASSLAGESYNEQFF.

The DNA for the CDR3 is TGTGCCAGCACCCGACGGGAGAGCTCCTACAATGAGCAGTTCTTC. This translates into CASTRRESSYNEQFF. The chain links TRBV12-3 or TRBV12-4 to TRBJ2-1; D possibly corresponds to TRBD2 (6 bases). Trimming left V 7 bases short and J 0 bases short, with 13 bases between. The CDR3 loop spans 15 amino acids.

The CDR3, as DNA: TGCAGTGCTAGAAGCCTAGCGGGGGGGACGACGCAGTATTTT. Translating it yields CSARSLAGGTTQYF. V usage is TRBV20-1 and J usage is TRBJ2-3; 12 nucleotides match TRBD2. Germline V gives CDR1 DFQATT, CDR2 SNEGSKA (reference sequence). V dropped 2 bases and J dropped 9; count of bases not matched to a gene: 6. The CDR3 has 14 residues.

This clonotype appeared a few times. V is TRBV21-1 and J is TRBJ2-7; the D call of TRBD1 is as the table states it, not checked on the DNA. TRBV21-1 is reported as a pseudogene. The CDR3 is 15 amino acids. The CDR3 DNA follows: TGTGCCAGCAGGACCCCTGAGCTAGCCGGTTACGAGCAGTACTTC. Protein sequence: CASRTPELAGYEQYF.

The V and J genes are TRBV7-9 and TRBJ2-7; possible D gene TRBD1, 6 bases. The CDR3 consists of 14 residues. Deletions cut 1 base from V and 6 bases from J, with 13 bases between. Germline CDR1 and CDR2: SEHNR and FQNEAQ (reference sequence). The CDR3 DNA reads TGTGCCAGCAGCTTAGGGCCCCAGGGGTTCGAGCAGTACTTC. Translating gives CASSLGPQGFEQYF.

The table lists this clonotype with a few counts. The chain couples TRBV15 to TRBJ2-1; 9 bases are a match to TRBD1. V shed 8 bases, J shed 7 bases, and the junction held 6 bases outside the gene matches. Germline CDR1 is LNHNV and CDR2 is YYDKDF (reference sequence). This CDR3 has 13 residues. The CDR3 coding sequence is TGTGCCACCCGGGACAGGGATCGGAATGAGCAGTTCTTC. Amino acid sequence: CATRDRDRNEQFF. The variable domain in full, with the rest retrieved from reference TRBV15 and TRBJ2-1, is DAMVIQNPRYQVTQFGKPVTLSCSQTLNHNVMYWYQQKSSQAPKLLFHYYDKDFNNEADTPDNFQSRRPNTSFCFLDIRSPGLGDTAMYLCATRDRDRNEQFFGPGTRLTVL.

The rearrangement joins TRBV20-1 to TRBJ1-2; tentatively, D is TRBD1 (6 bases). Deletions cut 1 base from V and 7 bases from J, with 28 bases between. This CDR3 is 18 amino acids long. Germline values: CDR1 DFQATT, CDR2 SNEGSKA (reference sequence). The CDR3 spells CSARGGGTRGFVSGGYTF. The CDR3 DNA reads TGCAGTGCTAGAGGGGGGGGTACCAGGGGATTTGTTTCCGGTGGCTACACCTTC.

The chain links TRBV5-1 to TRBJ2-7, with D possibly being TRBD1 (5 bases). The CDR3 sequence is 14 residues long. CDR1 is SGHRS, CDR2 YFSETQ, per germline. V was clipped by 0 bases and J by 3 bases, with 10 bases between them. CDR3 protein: CASSLVGRVYEQYF. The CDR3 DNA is TGCGCCAGCAGCTTGGTAGGCAGGGTCTACGAGCAGTACTTC.

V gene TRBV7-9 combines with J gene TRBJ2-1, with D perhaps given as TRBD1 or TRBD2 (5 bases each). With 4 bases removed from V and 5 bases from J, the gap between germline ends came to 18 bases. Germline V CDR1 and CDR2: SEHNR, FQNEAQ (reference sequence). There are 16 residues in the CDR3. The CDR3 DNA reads TGTGCCAGCAGCTCCCCTGGGGGAATTGGGGACAATGAGCAGTTCTTC. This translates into CASSSPGGIGDNEQFF.

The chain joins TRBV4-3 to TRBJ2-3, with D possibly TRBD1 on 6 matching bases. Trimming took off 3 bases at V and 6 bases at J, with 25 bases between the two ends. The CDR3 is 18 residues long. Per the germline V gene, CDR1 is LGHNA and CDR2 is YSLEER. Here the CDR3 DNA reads TGCGCCAGCAGCCACACCATCATCCGGGACACGACGGCGGATACGCAGTATTTT. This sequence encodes CASSHTIIRDTTADTQYF.

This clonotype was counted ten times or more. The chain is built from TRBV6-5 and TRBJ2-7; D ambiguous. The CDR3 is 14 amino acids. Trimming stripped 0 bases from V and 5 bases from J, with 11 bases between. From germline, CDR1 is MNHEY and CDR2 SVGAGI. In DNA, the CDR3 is TGTGCCAGCAGTTACTCCTCACCGGACGACGAGCAGTACTTC. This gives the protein CASSYSSPDDEQYF.

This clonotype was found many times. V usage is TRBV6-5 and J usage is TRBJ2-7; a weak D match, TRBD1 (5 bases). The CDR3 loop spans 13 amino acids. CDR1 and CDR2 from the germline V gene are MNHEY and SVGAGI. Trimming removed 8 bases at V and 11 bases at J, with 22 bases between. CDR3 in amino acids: CASADRQLLREYF. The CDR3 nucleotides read TGTGCCAGCGCCGATCGACAGTTACTACGAGAGTACTTC.

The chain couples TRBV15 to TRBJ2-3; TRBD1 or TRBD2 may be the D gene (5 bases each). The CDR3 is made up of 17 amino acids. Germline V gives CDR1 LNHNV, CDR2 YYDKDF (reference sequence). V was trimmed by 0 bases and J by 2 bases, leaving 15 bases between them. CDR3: CATSRDPGRGVTDTQYF. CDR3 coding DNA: TGTGCCACCAGCAGAGATCCCGGGCGAGGGGTCACAGATACGCAGTATTTT. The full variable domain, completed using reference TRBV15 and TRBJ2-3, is DAMVIQNPRYQVTQFGKPVTLSCSQTLNHNVMYWYQQKSSQAPKLLFHYYDKDFNNEADTPDNFQSRRPNTSFCFLDIRSPGLGDTAMYLCATSRDPGRGVTDTQYFGPGTRLTVL.

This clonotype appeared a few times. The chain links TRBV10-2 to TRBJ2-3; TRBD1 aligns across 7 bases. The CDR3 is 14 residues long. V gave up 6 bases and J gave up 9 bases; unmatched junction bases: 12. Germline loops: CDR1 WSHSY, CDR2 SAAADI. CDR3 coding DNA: TGCGCCAGCAGAGAAAGTAGGGGGCTGGACACGCAGTATTTT. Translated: CASRESRGLDTQYF.

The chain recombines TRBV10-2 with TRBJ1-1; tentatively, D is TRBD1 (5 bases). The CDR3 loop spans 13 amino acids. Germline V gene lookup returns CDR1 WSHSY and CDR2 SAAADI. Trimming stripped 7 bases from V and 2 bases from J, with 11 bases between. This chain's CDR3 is CASNVGPNTEAFF. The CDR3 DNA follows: TGCGCCAGCAATGTGGGACCAAACACTGAAGCTTTCTTT.

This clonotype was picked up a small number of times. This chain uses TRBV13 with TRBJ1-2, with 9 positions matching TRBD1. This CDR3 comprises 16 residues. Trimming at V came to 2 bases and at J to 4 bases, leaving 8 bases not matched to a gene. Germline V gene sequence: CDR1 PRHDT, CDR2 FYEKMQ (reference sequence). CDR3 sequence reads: CASSLRDRAFLYGYTF. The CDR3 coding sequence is TGTGCCAGCAGCTTACGGGACAGGGCGTTCCTCTATGGCTACACCTTC.

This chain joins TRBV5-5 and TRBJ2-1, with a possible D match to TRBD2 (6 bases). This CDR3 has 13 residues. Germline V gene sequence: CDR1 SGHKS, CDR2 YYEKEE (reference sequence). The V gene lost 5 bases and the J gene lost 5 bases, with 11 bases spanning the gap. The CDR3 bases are TGTGCCAGCAGGCCGGGGGACCACAATGAGCAGTTCTTC. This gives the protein CASRPGDHNEQFF.

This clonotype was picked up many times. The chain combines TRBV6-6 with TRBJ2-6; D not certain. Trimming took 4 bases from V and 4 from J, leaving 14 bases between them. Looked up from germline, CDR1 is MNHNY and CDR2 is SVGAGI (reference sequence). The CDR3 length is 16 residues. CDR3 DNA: TGTGCCAGCAGTTTCCTCTCGACGGAAGGGGCCAACGTCCTGACTTTC. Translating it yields CASSFLSTEGANVLTF.

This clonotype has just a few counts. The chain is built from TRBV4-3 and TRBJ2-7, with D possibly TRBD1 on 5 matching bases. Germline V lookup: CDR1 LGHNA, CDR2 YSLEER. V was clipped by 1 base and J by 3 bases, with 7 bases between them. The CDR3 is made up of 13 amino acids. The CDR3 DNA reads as TGCGCCAGCAGCCAAGGACAGAACTACGAGCAGTACTTC. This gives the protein CASSQGQNYEQYF.

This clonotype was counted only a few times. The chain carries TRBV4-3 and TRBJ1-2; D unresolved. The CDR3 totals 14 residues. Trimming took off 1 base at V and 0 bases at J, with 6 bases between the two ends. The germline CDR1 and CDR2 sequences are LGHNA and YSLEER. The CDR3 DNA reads TGCGCCAGCAGCCAAGGTTTCGCTAACTATGGCTACACCTTC. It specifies CASSQGFANYGYTF.

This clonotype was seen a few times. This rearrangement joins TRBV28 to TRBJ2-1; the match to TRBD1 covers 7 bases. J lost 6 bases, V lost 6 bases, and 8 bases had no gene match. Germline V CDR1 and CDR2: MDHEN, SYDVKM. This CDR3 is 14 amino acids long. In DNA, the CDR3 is TGTGCCAGCAGCACGCCGGGACAGTTCAATGAGCAGTTCTTC. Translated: CASSTPGQFNEQFF.

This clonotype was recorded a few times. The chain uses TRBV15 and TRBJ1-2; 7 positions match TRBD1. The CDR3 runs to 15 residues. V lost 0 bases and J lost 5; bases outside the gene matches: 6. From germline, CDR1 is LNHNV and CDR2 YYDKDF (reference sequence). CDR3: CATSRDPGTAYGYTF. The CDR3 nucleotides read TGTGCCACCAGCAGAGATCCCGGGACAGCATATGGCTACACCTTC.

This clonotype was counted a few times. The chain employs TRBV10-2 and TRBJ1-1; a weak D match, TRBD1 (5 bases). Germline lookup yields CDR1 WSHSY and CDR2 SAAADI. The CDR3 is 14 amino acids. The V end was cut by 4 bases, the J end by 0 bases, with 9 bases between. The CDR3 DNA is TGCGCCAGCAGTGGCATCAGGGTGAACACTGAAGCTTTCTTT. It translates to CASSGIRVNTEAFF.

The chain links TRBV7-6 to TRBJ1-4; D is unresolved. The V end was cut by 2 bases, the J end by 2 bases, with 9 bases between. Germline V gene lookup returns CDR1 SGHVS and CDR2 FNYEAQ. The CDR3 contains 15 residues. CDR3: CASSLSGGTNEKLFF. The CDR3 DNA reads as TGTGCCAGCAGCTTATCAGGAGGCACTAATGAAAAACTGTTTTTT.

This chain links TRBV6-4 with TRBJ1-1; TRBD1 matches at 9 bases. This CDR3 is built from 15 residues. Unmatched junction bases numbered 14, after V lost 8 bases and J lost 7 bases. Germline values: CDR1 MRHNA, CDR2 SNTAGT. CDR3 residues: CASDPGQGLGGEAFF. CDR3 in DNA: TGTGCCAGCGACCCGGGACAGGGCCTGGGAGGTGAAGCTTTCTTT.